This T cell receptor (beta chain) was sequenced in a study of T cells in Graves' hyperthyroidism and ophthalmopathy (dated by TCRdb to the late 2010s). About the full investigation: Peripheral blood was sampled at the time of initial diagnosis, prior to any treatment. A discovery cohort of about 96 patients, 43 with Graves' ophthalmopathy and more than 55 with stable Graves' hyperthyroidism, was used to find distinguishing TCR V-J signatures. Whether ophthalmopathy could be predicted prospectively was tested in an independent validation cohort made up of roughly 19 hyperthyroidism patients plus 17 patients who later progressed to ophthalmopathy. The 80 to 100 discovery patients were randomly divided into training and test sets at a 7:3 ratio. In addition, the study compared T-cell repertoires in thyroid tissue and in blood from roughly six Graves' hyperthyroidism patients. After sampling, hyperthyroidism patients received methimazole starting at 30 mg daily, and ophthalmopathy patients received high-dose intravenous methylprednisolone. The paper reports TCR Vbeta CDR3 sequencing of 130 to 150 peripheral blood samples: 40 or so ophthalmopathy, about 75 hyperthyroidism and approximately 17 progressor patients. Study-level results and caveats: No statistical method was used to set the sample size in advance, and investigators knew the group allocation. Ophthalmopathy was separated from stable hyperthyroidism by a 13 V-J signature model, with around 90% sensitivity and 81% to 83% specificity obtained in cross-validation and 80%/75% obtained in testing. In validation, progression to ophthalmopathy was predicted by the model with around 71% sensitivity and 72% to 80% specificity, a median of about 6.4 months before onset. Most expanded thyroid clonotypes (frequency above 0.001) were also detected in blood, suggesting blood repertoires may reflect thyroid immune responses.

TCR beta CDR3 regions were amplified from RNA transcripts. The first round of RT-PCR for the TCR CDR3 was performed with the HTBI primer set and the Qiagen OneStep RT-PCR kit. Libraries were constructed in a second round of multiplex PCR, after which size selection and purification were carried out. Libraries were sequenced paired-end with 100 bp reads on an Illumina HiSeq2000. Turning to the authors' computational methods: SOAPnuke was used to process the raw data, with reads discarded if the reads contained adapters or uncalled bases, had a mean Phred below 15, or lacked an exact constant-primer or identifier match. High-quality paired reads were merged using COPE v1.2.5, and each unique nucleotide sequence was defined as a clonotype. Clonotypes were aligned to IMGT TRBV, TRBD and TRBJ reference segments using MiTCR v1.1. Analysis was restricted to V-J combinations with a frequency above 0.0001, which covered roughly 99% of repertoires. The TCS score was defined as F50 (clonal expansion) divided by E x V (chaos), with BLOSUM62-based TCRdist calculated between CDR3 peptides within each V-J. Welch's t-statistics and random forest reduced some 510 V-J features to around 14, which were used in a naive Bayes classifier (R e1071). TCRdb ran its own pipeline on the public reads, namely fastp trimming at Q25 and MiXCR clone calling, and kept in-frame beta chains. Each record represents a unique CDR3 protein, reported with the most common genes and DNA among its rows. Clone size and V and J calls follow TCRdb, not the original study. Recorded for this sample are roughly 550,000 distinct CDR3 sequences; 15% to 20% of them occurred a single time. Of the sample, roughly 29% is held by the ten largest clones.

V loses 2 bases of germline sequence and J loses 9 bases, and the interval between the two ends is 10 bases. The CDR3 runs 11 residues from the cysteine to the phenylalanine. Of the read, only the CDR3 DNA is kept; its 33 bases are in frame from base 1. The germline V gene (reference sequence) sets CDR1 to GTSNPN and CDR2 to SVGIG. In this sample, this clonotype turned up many times. No antigen is known for it. No clone much larger than this one lies a single base away; base qualities are absent. In the ophthalmopathy patients, disease was moderately to severely active, with a Clinical Activity Score of 3 or more, a NOSPECS grade of 4 or more, and a duration of less than 3 months. Exclusion was applied to patients with uncontrolled infections, other autoimmune diseases, pregnancy or lactation. Diagnoses relied on clinical symptoms, serum thyroxine and TRAb, thyroid ultrasound and orbital computed tomography. Ficoll-Paque density gradient centrifugation was used to isolate PBMCs from 9.5 to 10 ml of fresh peripheral blood. Total RNA was extracted using Trizol reagent, and RNA quality was assessed on an Agilent 2100 Bioanalyzer.

Material for sequencing was blood. The source is a woman in her twenties or thirties with Graves' ophthalmopathy. The chain is assembled from TRBV30 and TRBJ1-1; TRBD1 is a possible D gene, resting on 5 matching bases. The CDR3 amino acid sequence is: CAWSHRDQAFF. The DNA sequence is as follows: TGTGCCTGGAGTCACCGGGACCAAGCTTTCTTT.